This TCR beta chain came from a study of blood T cell repertoires in COVID-19. About the research overall: Nucleic acid was either cDNA or gDNA, and it came from T cells, B-cell-depleted T cells, or PBMCs.

The CDR3 is 17 residues long. In germline, CDR1 is MDHEN, CDR2 SYDVKM. The V end lost 6 bases, the J end lost 0 bases, and 18 bases lay between the germline ends. Authors' processing steps: By means of reference gene primer amplification, nucleated cell counts were estimated. This table comes from immunoSEQ multiplex PCR, and its TCRdb copy is limited to in-frame clones, with some not included. Clone size and the V and J calls come from that table; the DNA yielded D and trimming. Of fewer than 250,000 clones in the sample, about 87% were seen once. Specimen: PBMCs or T cells enriched from blood (not recorded which). The TCR was taken from a man aged 50-60 years who had been exposed to COVID-19. The V call is TRBV28, the J call TRBJ1-3, with D maybe TRBD1 (5 bases). The CDR3 here is CASRTLVGLYSGNTIYF. The CDR3, as DNA: TGTGCCAGCAGAACCCTTGTGGGACTCTACTCTGGAAACACCATATATTTT.